The sequence of this T cell receptor (beta chain) was determined in a study of shared clonotypes between healthy human individuals (dated by TCRdb to the early 2020s). With respect to the entire study: A couple of women and three men aged 18 to 49 years were included in the cohort. Per donor, three plates each were used for CD4 naive and CD4 memory, two for CD8 naive, and one for CD8 memory. Blood TCR repertoires of 5 or 6 healthy adults were deeply sequenced to estimate repertoire size and the extent of clonotype sharing between individuals. Libraries were prepared and TCR repertoires were sequenced by different laboratories using diverse techniques, in order to increase sequencing depth and limit assay-specific biases. Each donor's leukapheresis produced roughly between about 0.9 and 9.5 billion PBMCs.

Taken from the germline V gene, the CDR1 and CDR2 loops are SGHVS and FQNEAQ. Spanning cysteine to phenylalanine, the CDR3 consists of 13 amino acids. The CDR3 DNA has 39 bases and is translated from base 1. Cut back by 4 bases and 0 bases, the V and J ends lie 6 bases apart. CD8 naive samples were obtained by positive selection for CCR7 among CD45RO-negative cells, yielding a CD45RA+CCR7+ population from which TemRA cells were excluded. Donors were healthy HIV-negative adults with no recently reported acute infections or vaccinations. Only Caucasian adults living in Nashville, Tennessee, USA were represented among the donors. Blood was collected by leukapheresis, and PBMCs were isolated by Ficoll-Histopaque density gradient centrifugation and then cryopreserved in liquid nitrogen vapor phase. Analytical flow cytometry was used to check the purity and quantity of each magnetically sorted T cell population. Each sorted fraction had its genomic DNA isolated and then quantified by UV absorbance on a Nanodrop 2000c.

TCR CDR3 regions were amplified from genomic DNA by multiplex PCR using the deep immunoSEQ assay. Extracted genomic DNA from each cell subset was spread evenly across all wells of several immunoSEQ 96-well plates, with each plate serving as a replicate. For sorted subsets, each replicate PCR was loaded with 200 ng genomic DNA, equivalent to 30,000 or so T cell genomes. The purified libraries were quantified using a Qubit 3.0 fluorometer, sized with a Bioanalyzer 2100, and then quantified again using the KAPA Library Quantification kit. A separate single-read 150-cycle Illumina NextSeq 550 flow cell was used to sequence each immunoSEQ 96-well plate. On the study's bioinformatics: The immunoSEQ output contained only junctional sequences without quality scores, so filtering could not match that applied to full-length reads. Sequences were annotated with PyIR, a Python wrapper for IgBLAST v1.9, and V/J genes and CDR3 were assigned using IMGT germline references. Any read was removed if the V/J assignment was weak (E-value above 1e-6), the CDR3 was missing, or the read contained stop codons, out-of-frame junctions, or ambiguous translated residues. V3J clonotypes were defined as sequences sharing an identical inferred V gene, J gene, and CDR3 amino acid sequence. Percentage overlap between repertoires was calculated by dividing the number of shared unique clonotypes by the size of the smaller repertoire. Three approaches were used to assess repertoire richness: RTK rarefaction, the Chao1 estimator, and Recon v2.1 estimates of unobserved clonotypes. Generation probabilities for all TCRbeta clonotypes obtained by the gDNA method from a few donors were computed using OLGA. The source is immuneACCESS, and TCRdb retained only in-frame sequences with V and J called. Part of the clones is not carried over; for the studies checked, unresolved V genes explain less than half of this, and the remainder is unexplained. That table is the source of V, J and clone size, and D and trimming were worked out from the DNA. Counted in this sample were around 2,000,000 clones; about 95% of them appeared once. The top ten clonotypes cover around 1.1% of the sample.

Overall results and qualifications from the work: Rarefaction of sorted-subset datasets indicated incomplete sequencing despite the large sequencing depth. Clonotypes shared by all four sorted-subset donors showed higher generation probabilities than non-shared clonotypes. Across a handful of donors, roughly 5.4% of naive CD4, approximately 3.5% of naive CD8, around 2.1% of memory CD4, and about 0.4% of memory CD8 clonotypes were shared. The genetic and exposure-history diversity represented was limited by the small number of donors. Sampling was restricted to blood, and TCR repertoires in tissues likely differ from the TCR repertoires found in blood. Pairwise subsampling indicated that sequencing depth was expected to affect the degree of clonotype sharing among donors. Larger estimated clonotype richness was generally found for naive subsets than for memory subsets.

As concerns this clone: Its binding antigen is unknown. Nothing much larger sits one base from this clone, and base qualities are not available.

This clonotype was obtained from a man younger than 30 in good health. The sequence is built from TRBV7-8 and TRBJ1-1; TRBD1 is possibly the D segment (6 matching bases). The sample was naive CD8+ T cells sorted from blood. The sample's cell subset or site label, in plain terms: CD45RA+CCR7+. The nucleotide sequence is given as TGTGCCAGCAGCTACAGGGTGAACACTGAAGCTTTCTTT. Its coded protein is CASSYRVNTEAFF.